The 11 T cell receptor beta chains reported below all come from one sample, sequenced in a study of T cell changes during pregnancy in multiple sclerosis. Only in-frame clones appear in the TCRdb table, and some are missing; sequencing was by immunoSEQ multiplex PCR. The table has approximately 60,000 clones, 92% seen once; the top ten hold under 2.5%. Source: peripheral blood, taken in the first trimester of pregnancy. Receptors originate from a female donor with multiple sclerosis, enrolled in a pregnancy study.

This clone appeared once. The chain's CDR3 is CASSQGLAGLAGELFF. CDR3 nucleotide sequence: TGTGCCAGCAGCCAGGGACTAGCGGGACTCGCCGGGGAGCTGTTTTTT. This chain joins TRBV28 and TRBJ2-2; 13 bases are shared with TRBD2. Germline values: CDR1 MDHEN, CDR2 SYDVKM. The CDR3 covers 16 residues. V lost 6 bases to trimming and J lost 6 bases; unmatched junction nucleotides: 7.

The chain joins TRBV5-5 to TRBJ1-1; 7 nucleotides align to TRBD1. The junction had 9 bases not matched to a gene; V was cut back by 4 bases and J by 0 bases. The CDR3 is made up of 16 amino acids. Germline V gene lookup returns CDR1 SGHKS and CDR2 YYEKEE (reference sequence). This CDR3 reads CASSPELGQLNTEAFF. The CDR3 DNA follows: TGTGCCAGCAGCCCGGAGCTGGGACAGTTGAACACTGAAGCTTTCTTT.

This clone was recorded at least ten times. V and J are TRBV6-4 and TRBJ2-1; 9 nucleotides align to TRBD2. V was pared by 5 bases and J by 6 bases, with 8 bases of the junction left unmatched. The CDR3 totals 15 residues. Germline loops: CDR1 MRHNA, CDR2 SNTAGT. CDR3 amino acids: CASSPGNSGSNEQFF. The CDR3 DNA follows: TGTGCCAGCAGTCCCGGGAATAGCGGGAGCAATGAGCAGTTCTTC.

This clone has a single count. The chain has TRBV6-6 and TRBJ2-2; TRBD2 might be the D (5 bases). Trimming shortened V by 5 bases and J by 5 bases, and 15 bases separated the two germline ends. The CDR3 sequence is 15 residues long. The germline CDR1 and CDR2 sequences are MNHNY and SVGAGI (reference sequence). The CDR3 DNA is TGTGCCAGCAGTCCCCCTCGGAGGAGGACCGGGGAGCTGTTTTTT. Translating gives CASSPPRRRTGELFF.

The chain uses TRBV6-5 and TRBJ2-2; TRBD1 is a possible D gene (6 bases). The germline CDR1 and CDR2 sequences are MNHEY and SVGAGI. Trimming pared 6 bases from V and 5 bases from J, leaving 16 bases between. The length of the CDR3 is 15 residues. CDR3 residues: CASSWTATRTGELFF. CDR3 DNA sequence: TGTGCCAGCAGCTGGACAGCTACGAGGACCGGGGAGCTGTTTTTT.

The J gene is TRBJ1-2, the V gene TRBV18, with TRBD1 identical over 10 bases. The CDR3 spans 13 residues. The J segment lost 8 bases and the V segment lost 3 bases, leaving 3 bases of the junction unmatched. CDR1 is KGHSH, CDR2 LQKENI, per germline. The CDR3 loop is CASSPTGGYGYTF. The DNA for the CDR3 is TGTGCCAGCTCACCGACAGGGGGCTACGGCTACACCTTC.

The chain employs TRBV11-2 and TRBJ1-1, with 9 nucleotides matching TRBD1. The ends lost 5 bases at V and 7 bases at J; junction bases unmatched: 11. From germline, CDR1 is SGHAT and CDR2 FQNNGV. The CDR3 runs 15 residues. The CDR3 reads CASSGYRGLTNEAFF. CDR3 nucleotides: TGTGCCAGCAGCGGATACAGGGGGCTCACTAATGAAGCTTTCTTT.

The V call is TRBV27, the J call TRBJ1-2; D ambiguous. The CDR3 contains 14 residues. The V gene lost 1 base and the J gene lost 0 bases, with 6 bases spanning the gap. Germline V gives CDR1 MNHEY, CDR2 SMNVEV (reference sequence). The CDR3 nucleotides read TGTGCCAGCAGTTTATACAGAACTAACTATGGCTACACCTTC. Encoded protein: CASSLYRTNYGYTF.

In its sample, this clone was seen once. The CDR3 region has the DNA TGCGCCAGCAGCTTGGCGGGATCGCACAATGAGCAGTTCTTC. Translated, it gives CASSLAGSHNEQFF. The V gene is TRBV5-1, the J gene TRBJ2-1, with TRBD2 as a possible D gene (5 bases). Germline V gene lookup returns CDR1 SGHRS and CDR2 YFSETQ. The V gene lost 0 bases and the J gene lost 5 bases, with 9 bases spanning the gap. The CDR3 runs to 14 residues.

V is TRBV7-2 and J is TRBJ2-7, with D possibly being TRBD2 (5 bases). The CDR3 contains 15 residues. The V end was cut by 1 base, the J end by 2 bases, with 12 bases between. Germline lookup yields CDR1 SGHTA and CDR2 FQGNSA. The CDR3, as DNA: TGTGCCAGCAGCTTAGGTCTAGCCCCCACCTACGAGCAGTACTTC. It is translated as CASSLGLAPTYEQYF.

The chain carries TRBV7-9 and TRBJ1-2, with TRBD1 as a possible D gene (5 bases). Looked up from germline, CDR1 is SEHNR and CDR2 is FQNEAQ (reference sequence). The CDR3 has 13 residues. The V end was cut by 5 bases, the J end by 2 bases, with 9 bases between. The CDR3 nucleotides are TGTGCCAGCAGCCTACAGGTGAACTATGGCTACACCTTC. As protein: CASSLQVNYGYTF.